The following is a T cell receptor (beta chain) sequence with its context. The antigen it binds to is not known. No base qualities exist here, and no much larger clone lies one base off it. Unstimulated PBMCs, after thawing, were stained for CD3, CD4 and CD8 and then FACS-sorted into CD3+CD4+ and CD3+CD8+ populations. All 8 studied subjects were randomized to immunosuppression withdrawal. The Qiagen DNeasy Blood and Tissue Kit was used for isolation of genomic DNA. High-throughput TCRbeta CDR3 sequencing of frozen genomic DNA was performed by immunoSEQ, with PCR amplification, mapping, bias correction and internal controls included. On the study's bioinformatics: Productive rearrangements were retained, and unique TCRbeta sequences were defined by the CDR3 nucleotide sequence together with the V and J gene. Donor-reactive sequences required at least 5-fold expansion in CFSE-low cells versus unstimulated pre-transplant cells and at least 0.01% frequency. To ensure at least 90% detection power, minimum frequency thresholds were set for each subject based on that subject's lowest-template unstimulated sample. Jensen-Shannon divergence between the top 1000 TCRbeta sequences after and before transplant was used to measure repertoire turnover. Two-sided Fisher's exact tests were used to test for changes in how often donor-reactive sequences were detected. This immuneACCESS table, as held by TCRdb, lists in-frame sequences with V and J called but not all clones. Of the missing ones, under half trace to an unresolved V gene in checked studies; the others have no known cause. The D gene and trimming were derived from the DNA, and the V and J assignments and clone size from that table. A total of 40,000 to 55,000 clones appear in this sample, 70% to 90% of them only once. The ten largest account for about 2.5% of the sample.

The sample comes from a study of T cell clones after liver transplantation (dated by TCRdb to about 2019). A note on the overall study: The samples were obtained from ITN030ST, a randomized trial that attempted immunosuppression withdrawal within 2 years after liver transplantation. Donor-reactive T cell clones were identified by TCRbeta sequencing following a pre-transplant mixed lymphocyte reaction and were subsequently tracked in post-transplant blood. As an antigen-independent comparator for donor-reactive sequences, third party-reactive TCRbeta sequences were also identified from pre-transplant MLRs. Of the eight recipients, a few were HCV-positive, while the remaining recipients had been transplanted for non-autoimmune, non-viral indications. The subjects received no induction therapy and were kept on standard immunosuppression until randomization at 12-24 months post-transplant. To count as tolerant, a recipient had to stay completely off immunosuppression for at least one year without liver enzymes climbing beyond twice the upper limit of normal. Blood samples were taken pre-transplant, pre-randomization before withdrawal, and post-randomization after full withdrawal or failed withdrawal. The study cohort included 8 liver transplant recipients, of whom 3 were classified as tolerant and 5 as non-tolerant.

Trimming leaves V shorter by 6 bases and J shorter by 1 base, with the junction holding 3 bases beyond the gene matches. The CDR3 covers 14 residues, taking in both the cysteine and the phenylalanine. The sequence is cut down to CDR3 DNA, 42 bases in frame from base 1. The germline V gene (reference sequence) provides CDR1 MNHNY and CDR2 SVGAGI. Study-wide findings and limitations: Because no allograft tissue specimens were available, donor-reactive T cells may have migrated into the graft instead of being deleted. A greater decline was seen for donor-reactive sequences than for third party-reactive sequences, suggesting partial antigen-specific deletion unrelated to withdrawal success. When repertoire turnover was taken into account, detection of donor-reactive sequences was significantly reduced in 7 of 8 subjects for CD4 and in 8 of 8 subjects for CD8. Conclusions were preliminary, limited by small, heterogeneous patient numbers and non-standardized post-transplant time points. In a couple of subjects, low numbers of available donor cells limited the measurable donor-reactive repertoire. A significant post-transplant decrease in circulating donor-reactive CD4 TCRbeta sequences was observed in most of the 8 subjects, irrespective of tolerance or HCV status.

The sequencing here drew on CD4+ T cells from blood, taken 24 months after liver transplant. The receptor's source is a human patient who received a liver transplant. Because of the transplant, the T cells may be the graft donor's rather than the patient's own. The chain was built from TRBV6-6 and TRBJ1-1; TRBD1 lines up with 9 middle nucleotides. The nucleotides are TGTGCCAGCAGGAAGACAGGGGGGAACACTGAAGCTTTCTTT. Its coded protein is CASRKTGGNTEAFF.